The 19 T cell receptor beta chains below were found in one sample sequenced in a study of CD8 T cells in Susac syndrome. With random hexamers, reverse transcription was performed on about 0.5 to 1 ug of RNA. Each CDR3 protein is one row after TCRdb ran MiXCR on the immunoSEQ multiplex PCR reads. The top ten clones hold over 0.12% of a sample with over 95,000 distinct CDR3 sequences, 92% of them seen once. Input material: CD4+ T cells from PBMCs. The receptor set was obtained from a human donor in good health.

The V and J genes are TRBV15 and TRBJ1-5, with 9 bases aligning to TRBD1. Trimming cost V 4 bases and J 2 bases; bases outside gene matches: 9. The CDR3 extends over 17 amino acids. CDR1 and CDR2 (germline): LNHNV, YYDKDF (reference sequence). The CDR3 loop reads CATSKGDRVRGNQPQHF. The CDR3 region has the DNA TGTGCCACCAGCAAGGGGGACAGGGTAAGAGGCAATCAGCCCCAGCATTTT.

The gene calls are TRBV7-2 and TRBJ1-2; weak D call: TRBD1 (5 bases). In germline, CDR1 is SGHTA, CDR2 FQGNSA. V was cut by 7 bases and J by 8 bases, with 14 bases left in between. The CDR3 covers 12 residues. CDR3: CASNAGGEGYTF. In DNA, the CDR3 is TGTGCCAGCAACGCGGGGGGGGAAGGCTACACCTTC.

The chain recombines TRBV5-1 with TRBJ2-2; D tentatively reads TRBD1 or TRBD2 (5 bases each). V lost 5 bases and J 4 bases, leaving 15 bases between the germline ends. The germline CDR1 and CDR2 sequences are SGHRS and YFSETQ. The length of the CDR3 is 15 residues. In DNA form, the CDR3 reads TGCGCCAGCAGTCAAACTGGGGGACGCACCGGGGAGCTGTTTTTT. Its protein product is CASSQTGGRTGELFF.

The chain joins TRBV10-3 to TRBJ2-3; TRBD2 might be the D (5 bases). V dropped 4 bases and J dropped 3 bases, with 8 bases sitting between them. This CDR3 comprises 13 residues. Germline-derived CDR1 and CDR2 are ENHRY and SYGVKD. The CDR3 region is CAISARGTDTQYF. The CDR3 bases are TGTGCCATCAGTGCCCGGGGAACAGATACGCAGTATTTT.

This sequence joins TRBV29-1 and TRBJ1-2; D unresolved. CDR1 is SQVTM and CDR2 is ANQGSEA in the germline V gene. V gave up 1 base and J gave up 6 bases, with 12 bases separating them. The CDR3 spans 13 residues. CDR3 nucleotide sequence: TGCAGCGTTGAAGGGGCGTCGGGAAATGGCTACACCTTC. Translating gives CSVEGASGNGYTF.

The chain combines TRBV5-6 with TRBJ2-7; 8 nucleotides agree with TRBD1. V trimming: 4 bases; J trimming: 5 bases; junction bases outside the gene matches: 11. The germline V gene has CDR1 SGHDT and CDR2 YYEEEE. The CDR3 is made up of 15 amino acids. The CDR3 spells CASSLVGTGLHEQYF. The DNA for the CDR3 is TGTGCCAGCAGCCTCGTTGGGACAGGTCTCCACGAGCAGTACTTC. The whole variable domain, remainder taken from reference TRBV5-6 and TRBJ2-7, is DAGVTQSPTHLIKTRGQQVTLRCSPKSGHDTVSWYQQALGQGPQFIFQYYEEEERQRGNFPDRFSGHQFPNYSSELNVNALLLGDSALYLCASSLVGTGLHEQYFGPGTRLTVT.

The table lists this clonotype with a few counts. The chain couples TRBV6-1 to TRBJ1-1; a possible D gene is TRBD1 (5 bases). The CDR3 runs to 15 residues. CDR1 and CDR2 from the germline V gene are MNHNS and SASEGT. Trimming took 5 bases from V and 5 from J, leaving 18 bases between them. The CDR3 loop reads CASSPDWDLGTEAFF. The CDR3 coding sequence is TGTGCCAGCAGTCCGGACTGGGACCTAGGGACTGAAGCTTTCTTT.

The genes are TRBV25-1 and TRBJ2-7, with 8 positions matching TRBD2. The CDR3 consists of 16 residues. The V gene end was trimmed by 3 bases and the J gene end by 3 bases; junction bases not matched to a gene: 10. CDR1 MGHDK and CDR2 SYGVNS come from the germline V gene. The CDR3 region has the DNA TGTGCCAGCAGTGATAGGTCCTCTAGCGGGTTCTACGAGCAGTACTTC. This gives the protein CASSDRSSSGFYEQYF.

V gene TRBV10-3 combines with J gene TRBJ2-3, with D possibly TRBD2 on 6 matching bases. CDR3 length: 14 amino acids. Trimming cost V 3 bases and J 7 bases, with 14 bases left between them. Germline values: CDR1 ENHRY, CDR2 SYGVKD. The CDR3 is CAISDSGGVNTQYF. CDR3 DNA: TGTGCCATCAGTGACTCAGGAGGGGTGAATACGCAGTATTTT.

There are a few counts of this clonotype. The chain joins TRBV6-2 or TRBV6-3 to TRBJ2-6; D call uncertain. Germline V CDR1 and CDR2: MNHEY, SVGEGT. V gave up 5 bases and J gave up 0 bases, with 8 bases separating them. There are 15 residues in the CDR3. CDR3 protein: CASSRQDSGANVLTF. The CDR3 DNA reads TGTGCCAGCAGTCGCCAGGACTCTGGGGCCAACGTCCTGACTTTC.

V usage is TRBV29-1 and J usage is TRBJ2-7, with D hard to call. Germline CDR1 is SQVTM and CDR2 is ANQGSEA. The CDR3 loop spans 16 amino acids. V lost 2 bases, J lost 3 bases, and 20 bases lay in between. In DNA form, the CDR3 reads TGCAGCGTTGAAAGATCGTGGGCAGTCGGTGTCTACGAGCAGTACTTC. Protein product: CSVERSWAVGVYEQYF.

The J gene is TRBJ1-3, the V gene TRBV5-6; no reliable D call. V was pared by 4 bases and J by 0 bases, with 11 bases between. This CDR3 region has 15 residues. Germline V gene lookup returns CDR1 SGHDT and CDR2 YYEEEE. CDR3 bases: TGTGCCAGCAGCCTGGGGAGCTACTCTGGAAACACCATATATTTT. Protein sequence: CASSLGSYSGNTIYF.

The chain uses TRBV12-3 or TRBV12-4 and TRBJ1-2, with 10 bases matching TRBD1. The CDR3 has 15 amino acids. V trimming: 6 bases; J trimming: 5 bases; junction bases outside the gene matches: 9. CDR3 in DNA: TGTGCCAGCAGCCCGGACAGGGGGAGGGTATATGGCTACACCTTC. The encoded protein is CASSPDRGRVYGYTF.

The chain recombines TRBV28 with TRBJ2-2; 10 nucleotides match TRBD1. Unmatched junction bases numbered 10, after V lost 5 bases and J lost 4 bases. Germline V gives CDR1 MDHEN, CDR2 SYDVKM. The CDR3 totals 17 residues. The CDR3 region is CASSTGQGIGRTGELFF. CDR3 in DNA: TGTGCCAGCAGTACGGGACAGGGGATCGGTCGCACCGGGGAGCTGTTTTTT.

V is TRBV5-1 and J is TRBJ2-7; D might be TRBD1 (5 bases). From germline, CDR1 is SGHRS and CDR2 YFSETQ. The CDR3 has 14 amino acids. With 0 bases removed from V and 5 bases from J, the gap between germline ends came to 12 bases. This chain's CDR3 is CASSLAGNTHEQYF. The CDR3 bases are TGCGCCAGCAGCTTGGCAGGGAATACCCACGAGCAGTACTTC.

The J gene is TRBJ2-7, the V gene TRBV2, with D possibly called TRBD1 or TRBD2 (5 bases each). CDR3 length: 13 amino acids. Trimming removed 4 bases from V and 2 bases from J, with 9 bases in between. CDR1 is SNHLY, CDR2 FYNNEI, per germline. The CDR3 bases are TGTGCCAGCAGTGTTAGGGGAGCCTACGAGCAGTACTTC. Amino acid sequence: CASSVRGAYEQYF.

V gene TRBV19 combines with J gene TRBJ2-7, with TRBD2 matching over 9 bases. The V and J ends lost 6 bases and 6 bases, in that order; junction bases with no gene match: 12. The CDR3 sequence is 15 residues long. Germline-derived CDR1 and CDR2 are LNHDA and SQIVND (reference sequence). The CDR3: CASRRRGGPLGEQYF. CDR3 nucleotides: TGTGCCAGTAGGCGGCGGGGGGGCCCGTTGGGCGAGCAGTACTTC.

The CDR3 loop is CASSPSGQNTEAFF. The CDR3, as DNA: TGTGCCAGCTCGCCGTCGGGACAGAACACTGAAGCTTTCTTT. The V and J genes are TRBV18 and TRBJ1-1; D might be TRBD1 (6 bases). Trimming stripped 6 bases from V and 1 base from J, with 12 bases between. Germline CDR1 KGHSH, CDR2 LQKENI. The CDR3 spans 14 residues.

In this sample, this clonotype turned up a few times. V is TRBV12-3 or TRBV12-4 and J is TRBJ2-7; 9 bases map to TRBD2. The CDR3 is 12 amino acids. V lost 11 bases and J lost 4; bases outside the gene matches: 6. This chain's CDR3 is CASRLAVYEQYF. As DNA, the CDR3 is TGTGCCTCTCGACTAGCGGTTTACGAGCAGTACTTC.